The 18 T cell receptor beta chains in this list originate from one sample, sequenced in a study of blood T cell repertoires in COVID-19. Using immunoSEQ multiplex PCR, the repertoire was profiled, and TCRdb retains in-frame clones only, with some absent. In the table there are tens of thousands of clones, 86% of which are singletons. The specimen sequenced was peripheral blood. The receptors derive from a woman over 75 in a cohort sampled during active or convalescent COVID-19.

This rearrangement joins TRBV28 to TRBJ2-7, with D perhaps TRBD2 (6 bases). Germline CDR1 MDHEN, CDR2 SYDVKM. The CDR3 totals 13 residues. Trimming took 3 bases from V and 6 from J, leaving 12 bases between them. CDR3 bases: TGTGCCAGCAGTTTTGGGTTAGCGGCCGAGCAGTACTTC. Protein: CASSFGLAAEQYF.

The chain combines TRBV19 with TRBJ2-3; 8 bases map to TRBD2. The CDR3 is made up of 15 amino acids. Looked up from germline, CDR1 is LNHDA and CDR2 is SQIVND (reference sequence). The V gene end was trimmed by 6 bases and the J gene end by 4 bases; junction bases not matched to a gene: 9. CDR3 sequence reads: CASSGSGSRPDTQYF. CDR3 DNA sequence: TGTGCCAGTAGCGGGAGCGGGAGTAGGCCAGATACGCAGTATTTT.

This chain uses TRBV11-2 with TRBJ1-5; the D gene is possibly TRBD1 (5 bases). Germline V gene sequence: CDR1 SGHAT, CDR2 FQNNGV. V gave up 5 bases and J gave up 4 bases, with 18 bases separating them. The CDR3 runs to 16 residues. This chain's CDR3 is CASSPAVGAVNQPQHF. Here the CDR3 DNA reads TGTGCCAGCAGCCCCGCAGTAGGGGCTGTGAATCAGCCCCAGCATTTT.

This sequence joins TRBV5-1 and TRBJ2-3, with TRBD1 matching over 9 bases. The CDR3 loop spans 16 amino acids. The V gene end was trimmed by 6 bases and the J gene end by 4 bases; junction bases not matched to a gene: 12. The germline V gene encodes CDR1 SGHRS and CDR2 YFSETQ. CDR3 sequence: CASKTTGTGSPDTQYF. As DNA, the CDR3 is TGCGCCAGCAAAACTACCGGGACAGGGTCCCCAGATACGCAGTATTTT.

CDR3 sequence reads: CASIAAGAGSPLHF. The CDR3 bases are TGTGCCAGCATCGCGGCAGGGGCAGGTTCACCCCTCCACTTT. The chain is built from TRBV2 and TRBJ1-6; TRBD1 is a possible D gene (6 bases). CDR3 length: 14 residues. V shed 7 bases and J shed 9 bases, with 16 bases lying between them. Germline V CDR1 and CDR2: SNHLY, FYNNEI.

This rearrangement joins TRBV19 to TRBJ1-5, with TRBD1 matching 7 bases. V lost 5 bases to trimming and J lost 3 bases; unmatched junction nucleotides: 4. This CDR3 comprises 14 residues. CDR1 LNHDA and CDR2 SQIVND come from the germline V gene (reference sequence). CDR3: CASSVTGPNQPQHF. For the CDR3, the DNA is TGTGCCAGTAGTGTGACAGGGCCCAATCAGCCCCAGCATTTT.

The chain has TRBV6-1 and TRBJ1-5; no definite D call. Germline V gives CDR1 MNHNS, CDR2 SASEGT. The length of the CDR3 is 15 residues. V shed 1 base and J shed 1 base, with 8 bases lying between them. The CDR3 nucleotides are TGTGCCAGCAGTGAAGTTAGACACAGCAATCAGCCCCAGCATTTT. Amino acid sequence: CASSEVRHSNQPQHF.

The chain combines TRBV18 with TRBJ1-2; 7 bases match TRBD1. J gave up 1 base and V 2 bases, and 7 bases lay outside the gene matches. The CDR3 is 16 residues long. The V gene's germline CDR1 is KGHSH and CDR2 LQKENI. CDR3 in amino acids: CASSPLTGNLNYGYTF. The CDR3 DNA reads TGTGCCAGCTCACCATTGACAGGGAACCTTAACTATGGCTACACCTTC.

The chain uses TRBV9 and TRBJ1-1; 8 bases are shared with TRBD1. J gave up 0 bases and V 4 bases, and 5 bases lay outside the gene matches. CDR3 length: 15 amino acids. The germline gives CDR1 SGDLS, CDR2 YYNGEE. CDR3 sequence reads: CASSPRQGLNTEAFF. The CDR3 DNA reads as TGTGCCAGCAGCCCCAGACAGGGGTTGAACACTGAAGCTTTCTTT.

The chain recombines TRBV11-2 with TRBJ1-3; 7 nucleotides align to TRBD1. Germline V gene lookup returns CDR1 SGHAT and CDR2 FQNNGV. The CDR3 consists of 15 residues. V was pared by 4 bases and J by 4 bases, with 7 bases of the junction left unmatched. The CDR3 loop is CASSSYRGRGNTIYF. As DNA, the CDR3 is TGTGCCAGCAGCTCCTATAGGGGGCGCGGAAACACCATATATTTT.

This clone was detected once. V and J are TRBV10-3 and TRBJ2-7; D perhaps matches TRBD2 (6 bases). In germline, CDR1 is ENHRY, CDR2 SYGVKD. CDR3 size: 14 residues. Trimming stripped 5 bases from V and 1 base from J, with 12 bases between. The CDR3 DNA reads as TGTGCCATCAGTCAGTTAGCGGATTCCTACGAGCAGTACTTC. Its protein product is CAISQLADSYEQYF.

In its sample, this clone was seen once. The V call is TRBV19, the J call TRBJ2-7; perhaps TRBD2 as D (6 bases). V was shortened by 0 bases and J by 3 bases, with 12 bases between the two germline ends. The CDR3 is 15 residues long. Germline V lookup: CDR1 LNHDA, CDR2 SQIVND (reference sequence). CDR3 protein: CASSIELGSGYEQYF. CDR3 DNA sequence: TGTGCCAGTAGTATAGAGTTGGGTAGCGGCTACGAGCAGTACTTC.

The chain is built from TRBV10-3 and TRBJ2-5, with D possibly TRBD2 on 6 matching bases. The germline CDR1 and CDR2 sequences are ENHRY and SYGVKD. Trimming shortened V by 6 bases and J by 3 bases, and 14 bases separated the two germline ends. The CDR3 is 14 amino acids. In DNA form, the CDR3 reads TGTGCCATCAGCCGGCTGGGCGGGAAAGAGACCCAGTACTTC. Amino acids: CAISRLGGKETQYF.

The gene calls are TRBV7-9 and TRBJ2-1; 16 positions match TRBD2. The CDR3 covers 14 residues. With V trimmed by 5 bases and J by 10 bases, 2 bases remained unmatched. CDR1 and CDR2 from the germline V gene are SEHNR and FQNEAQ (reference sequence). The CDR3 nucleotides read TGTGCCAGCAGCGGGACTAGCGGGAGGGAAGAGCAGTTCTTC. Translating gives CASSGTSGREEQFF.

The J gene is TRBJ1-1, the V gene TRBV2; 7 bases line up with TRBD1. Germline CDR1 reads SNHLY; CDR2 reads FYNNEI. The V and J ends lost 0 bases and 1 base, in that order; junction bases with no gene match: 2. CDR3 length equals 15 residues. The CDR3: CASSEADRANTEAFF. The CDR3 DNA reads as TGTGCCAGCAGTGAAGCTGACAGGGCGAACACTGAAGCTTTCTTT.

This clone has a single count. The CDR3 coding sequence is TGCGCCAGCAGTCCGAACTACAAAAACATTCAGTACTTC. Protein: CASSPNYKNIQYF. This chain connects TRBV5-1 to TRBJ2-4; D not resolved. Trimming took off 5 bases at V and 3 bases at J, with 9 bases between the two ends. CDR3 length: 13 amino acids. CDR1 is SGHRS, CDR2 YFSETQ, per germline.

The rearrangement uses TRBV3-1 (or the pseudogene TRBV3-2) and TRBJ1-5, with 7 nucleotides matching TRBD1. This CDR3 is built from 15 residues. The V segment lost 4 bases and the J segment 3 bases; nucleotides outside the gene matches: 6. Germline CDR1 LGHDT, CDR2 YNNKEL (reference sequence). This CDR3 reads CASSPQGLDNQPQHF. The CDR3 coding sequence is TGTGCCAGCAGCCCACAGGGGTTGGACAATCAGCCCCAGCATTTT.

This chain links TRBV19 with TRBJ2-5; D ambiguous. The germline V gene encodes CDR1 LNHDA and CDR2 SQIVND (reference sequence). The CDR3 length is 13 residues. Trimming removed 2 bases at V and 2 bases at J, with 6 bases between. The CDR3, as DNA: TGTGCCAGTAGTATACAGAATCAAGAGACCCAGTACTTC. It codes for CASSIQNQETQYF.